A selection of T cell receptor beta chains follows, all from one sample in a study of cytomegalovirus exposure and HLA in healthy donors. TCRdb keeps only in-frame clones here, not all; method: immunoSEQ multiplex PCR. The table records 100,000 to 150,000 clones, over 75% of them present only once. Sequencing used PBMCs. The receptor set was obtained from a male donor in good health and CMV-seropositive. Both conserved end residues are part of each CDR3. A D gene is named only where the DNA matches it firmly. Some rows have no size entry. The others give once, few or many, or a class for an expanded clone.

j_call v_call cdr3_length d_call clone_size cdr3_aa cdr3_nt
TRBJ2-5 TRBV5-5 11 . . CASIQEVTQYF TGTGCCAGCATCCAAGAGGTGACCCAGTACTTC
TRBJ2-2 TRBV11-3 15 . . CASSSYGAGTGELFF TGTGCCAGCAGCTCGTACGGGGCGGGAACCGGGGAGCTGTTTTTT
TRBJ1-2 TRBV19 15 . . CASSIDRSLNYGYTF TGTGCCAGTAGTATAGATCGAAGCCTAAACTATGGCTACACCTTC
TRBJ1-2 TRBV18 14 . . CASSPLAENYGYTF TGTGCCAGCTCACCACTAGCAGAGAACTATGGCTACACCTTC
TRBJ2-7 TRBV4-1 15 . . CASSHRDLSSYEQYF TGCGCCAGCAGCCACCGGGATCTCAGCTCCTACGAGCAGTACTTC
TRBJ2-3 TRBV5-6 16 . . CASSLVEGDSTDTQYF TGTGCCAGCAGCTTGGTCGAAGGGGATAGCACAGATACGCAGTATTTT
TRBJ1-2 TRBV2 13 . once CASSEARQDGYTF TGTGCCAGCAGTGAAGCCCGACAGGATGGCTACACCTTC
TRBJ2-3 TRBV6-1 14 . . CASSELTGPDTQYF TGTGCCAGCAGTGAACTCACAGGGCCAGATACGCAGTATTTT
TRBJ1-6 TRBV6-5 14 TRBD1 few CASSTGTGDSPLHF TGTGCCAGCAGTACCGGGACAGGGGATTCACCCCTCCACTTT
TRBJ2-4 TRBV2 19 TRBD2 . CASSALLAGVRRAKNIQYF TGTGCCAGCAGCGCCCTACTAGCGGGAGTACGTAGGGCCAAAAACATTCAGTACTTC
TRBJ1-1 TRBV27 12 . once CASQGLNTEAFF TGTGCCAGCCAGGGTTTAAACACTGAAGCTTTCTTT
TRBJ2-7 TRBV7-2 14 . few CASSSAGSSYEQYF TGTGCCAGCAGCTCCGCAGGTAGCTCCTACGAGCAGTACTTC
TRBJ2-5 TRBV6-6 16 . . CASSSRLGGRGETQYF TGTGCCAGCAGTTCCCGACTTGGAGGGAGGGGGGAGACCCAGTACTTC
TRBJ2-3 TRBV19 14 . . CASSIGLFTDTQYF TGTGCCAGTAGTATCGGTCTTTTCACAGATACGCAGTATTTT
TRBJ2-2 TRBV6-5 13 TRBD2 . CASWEGPGGELFF TGTGCCAGCTGGGAGGGCCCAGGCGGGGAGCTGTTTTTT
TRBJ2-7 TRBV27 14 TRBD1 . CASSRQGATYEQYF TGTGCCAGCAGCCGACAGGGGGCAACCTACGAGCAGTACTTC
TRBJ1-4 TRBV29-1 13 TRBD1 . CSVDRGVGEKLFF TGCAGCGTGGACAGGGGGGTCGGGGAAAAACTGTTTTTT
TRBJ1-1 TRBV9 13 . . CASSVPGRPEAFF TGTGCCAGCAGTGTTCCGGGGAGGCCTGAAGCTTTCTTT
TRBJ1-5 TRBV6-5 13 . . CASSSQGNQPQHF TGTGCCAGCAGCTCACAGGGCAATCAGCCCCAACATTTT
TRBJ1-2 TRBV6-1 14 . few CATLLLDSGYGYTF TGTGCCACCCTGCTTTTAGACAGTGGCTATGGCTACACCTTC
TRBJ2-7 TRBV5-4 14 . . CASSLSGGSNEQYF TGTGCCAGCAGCCTGAGCGGAGGGTCTAACGAGCAGTACTTC
TRBJ1-2 TRBV27 13 TRBD1 few CASSPTGNYGYTF TGTGCCAGCAGTCCGACAGGGAACTATGGCTACACCTTC
TRBJ1-1 TRBV6-5 16 TRBD1 . CASSYSTGQMNTEAFF TGTGCCAGCAGTTACTCGACGGGACAGATGAACACTGAAGCTTTCTTT
TRBJ2-4 TRBV5-1 14 . . CASLQGIPKNIQYF TGCGCCAGCCTTCAGGGGATTCCCAAAAACATTCAGTACTTC
TRBJ1-2 TRBV6-1 15 TRBD1 . CASSYGQGANYGYTF TGTGCCAGCAGCTACGGACAGGGAGCTAACTATGGCTACACCTTC
TRBJ2-2 TRBV5-4 16 . once CASSGPVRGNTGELFF TGTGCCAGCAGCGGGCCCGTTAGGGGGAACACCGGGGAGCTGTTTTTT
TRBJ1-1 TRBV9 16 . . CASENWALNKNTEAFF TGTGCCAGCGAGAACTGGGCCTTAAACAAGAACACTGAAGCTTTCTTT
TRBJ1-5 TRBV19 15 TRBD1 . CASSGDRGWSIPQHF TGTGCCAGTAGTGGGGACAGGGGGTGGTCCATCCCCCAGCATTTT
TRBJ1-4 TRBV19 14 . . CASSNALLNEKLFF TGTGCCAGTAGTAACGCACTGCTGAATGAAAAACTGTTTTTT
TRBJ1-5 TRBV6-1 17 . . CASSEGTGGTGGQPQHF TGTGCCAGCAGTGAAGGAACGGGGGGCACCGGGGGGCAGCCCCAGCATTTT
TRBJ2-5 TRBV4-2 15 TRBD1 . CASSHGQGGEETQYF TGTGCCAGCAGCCATGGACAGGGGGGCGAGGAGACCCAGTACTTC
TRBJ2-6 TRBV13 14 . . CASSLYSGANVLTF TGTGCCAGCAGCTTATACTCTGGGGCCAACGTCCTGACTTTC
TRBJ2-3 TRBV6-5 15 TRBD2 . CASRASGGYTDTQYF TGTGCCAGCAGGGCTAGCGGGGGGTACACAGATACGCAGTATTTT
TRBJ1-1 TRBV19 13 . . CATTSYMNTEAFF TGTGCCACAACCAGTTATATGAACACTGAAGCTTTCTTT
TRBJ2-3 TRBV2 16 TRBD1 . CASRTDRGVSVDTQYF TGTGCCAGCAGGACCGACAGGGGGGTTTCAGTAGATACGCAGTATTTT